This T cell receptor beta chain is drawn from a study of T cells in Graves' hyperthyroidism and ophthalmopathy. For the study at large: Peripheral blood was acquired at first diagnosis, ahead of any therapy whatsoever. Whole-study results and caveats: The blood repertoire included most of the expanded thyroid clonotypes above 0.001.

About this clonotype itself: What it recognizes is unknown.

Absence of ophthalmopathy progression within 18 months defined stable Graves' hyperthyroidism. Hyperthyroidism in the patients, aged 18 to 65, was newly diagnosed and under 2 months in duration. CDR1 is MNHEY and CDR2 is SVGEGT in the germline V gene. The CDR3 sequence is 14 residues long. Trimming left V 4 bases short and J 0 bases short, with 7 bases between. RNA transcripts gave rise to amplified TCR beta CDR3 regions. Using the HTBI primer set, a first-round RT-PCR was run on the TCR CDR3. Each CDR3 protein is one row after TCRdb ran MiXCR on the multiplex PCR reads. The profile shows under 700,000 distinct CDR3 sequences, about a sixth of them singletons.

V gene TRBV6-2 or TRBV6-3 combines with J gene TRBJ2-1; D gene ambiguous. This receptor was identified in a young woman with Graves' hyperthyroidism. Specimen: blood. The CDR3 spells CASSFTHSYNEQFF. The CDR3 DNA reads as TGTGCCAGCAGTTTCACGCACTCCTACAATGAGCAGTTCTTC.